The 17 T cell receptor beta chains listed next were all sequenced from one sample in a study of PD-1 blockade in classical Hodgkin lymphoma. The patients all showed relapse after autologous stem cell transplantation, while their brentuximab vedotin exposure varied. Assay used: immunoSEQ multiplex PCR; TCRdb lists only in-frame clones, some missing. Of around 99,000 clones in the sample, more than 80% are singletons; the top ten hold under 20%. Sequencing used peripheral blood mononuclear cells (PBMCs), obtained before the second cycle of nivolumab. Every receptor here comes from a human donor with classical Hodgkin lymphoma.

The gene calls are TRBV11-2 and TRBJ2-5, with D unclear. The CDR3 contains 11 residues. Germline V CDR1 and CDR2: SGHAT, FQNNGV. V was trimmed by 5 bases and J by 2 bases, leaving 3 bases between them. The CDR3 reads CASSPQETQYF. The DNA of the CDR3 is TGTGCCAGCAGCCCACAAGAGACCCAGTACTTC.

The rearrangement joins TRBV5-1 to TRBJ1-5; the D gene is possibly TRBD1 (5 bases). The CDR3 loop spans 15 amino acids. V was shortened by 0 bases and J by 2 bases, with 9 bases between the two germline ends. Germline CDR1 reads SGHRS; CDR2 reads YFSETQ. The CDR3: CASSLEGVGNQPQHF. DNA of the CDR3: TGCGCCAGCAGCTTGGAAGGGGTTGGCAATCAGCCCCAGCATTTT.

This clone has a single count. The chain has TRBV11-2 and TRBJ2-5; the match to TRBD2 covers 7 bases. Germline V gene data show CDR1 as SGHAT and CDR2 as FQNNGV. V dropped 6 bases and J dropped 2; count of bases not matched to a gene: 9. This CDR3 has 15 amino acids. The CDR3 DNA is TGTGCCAGCAGTCGCCTCGGGGGAGGGCAAGAGACCCAGTACTTC. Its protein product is CASSRLGGGQETQYF. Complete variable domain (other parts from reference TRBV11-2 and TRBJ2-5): EAGVAQSPRYKIIEKRQSVAFWCNPISGHATLYWYQQILGQGPKLLIQFQNNGVVDDSQLPKDRFSAERLKGVDSTLKIQPAKLEDSAVYLCASSRLGGGQETQYFGPGTRLLVL.

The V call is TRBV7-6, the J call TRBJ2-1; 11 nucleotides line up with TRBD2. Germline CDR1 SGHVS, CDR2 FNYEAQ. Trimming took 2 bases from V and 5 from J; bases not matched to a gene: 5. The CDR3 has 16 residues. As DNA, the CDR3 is TGTGCCAGCAGCTTAAAGTCACTAGCGGGAGACAATGAGCAGTTCTTC. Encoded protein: CASSLKSLAGDNEQFF.

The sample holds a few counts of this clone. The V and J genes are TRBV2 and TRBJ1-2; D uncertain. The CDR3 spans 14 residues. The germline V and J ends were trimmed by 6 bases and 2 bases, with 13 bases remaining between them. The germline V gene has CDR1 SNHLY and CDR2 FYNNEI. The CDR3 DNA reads TGTGCCAGCAGAGCTGGACGGGAGAACTATGGCTACACCTTC. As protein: CASRAGRENYGYTF.

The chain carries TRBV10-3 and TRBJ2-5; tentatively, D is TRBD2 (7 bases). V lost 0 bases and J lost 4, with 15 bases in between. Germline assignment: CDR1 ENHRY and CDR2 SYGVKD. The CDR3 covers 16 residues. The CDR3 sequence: CAISESRRGGAETQYF. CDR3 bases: TGTGCCATCAGTGAGTCGAGGAGGGGGGGGGCAGAGACCCAGTACTTC.

CDR3 in amino acids: CASSLDWAGEQYF. The CDR3 region has the DNA TGTGCCAGCAGCTTGGACTGGGCGGGGGAGCAGTACTTC. The chain recombines TRBV5-4 with TRBJ2-7; D is perhaps TRBD2 (6 bases). Germline CDR1 SGHNT, CDR2 YYREEE (reference sequence). The germline V and J ends were trimmed by 0 bases and 7 bases, with 11 bases remaining between them. The CDR3 totals 13 residues. Supplemented by reference TRBV5-4 and TRBJ2-7, the full variable domain reads ETGVTQSPTHLIKTRGQQVTLRCSSQSGHNTVSWYQQALGQGPQFIFQYYREEENGRGNFPPRFSGLQFPNYSSELNVNALELDDSALYLCASSLDWAGEQYFGPGTRLTVT.

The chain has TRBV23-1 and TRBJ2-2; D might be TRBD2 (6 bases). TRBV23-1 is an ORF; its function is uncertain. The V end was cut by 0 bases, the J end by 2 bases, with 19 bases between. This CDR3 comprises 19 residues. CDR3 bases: TGCGCCAGCAGTCAATCGGGGGAGGACCCAAATGTTAACACCGGGGAGCTGTTTTTT. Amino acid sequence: CASSQSGEDPNVNTGELFF.

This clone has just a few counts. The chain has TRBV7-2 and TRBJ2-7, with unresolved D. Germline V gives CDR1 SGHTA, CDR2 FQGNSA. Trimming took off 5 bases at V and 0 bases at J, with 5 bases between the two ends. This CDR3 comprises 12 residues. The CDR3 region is CASSRFSYEQYF. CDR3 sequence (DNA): TGTGCCAGCAGCCGATTCTCCTACGAGCAGTACTTC.

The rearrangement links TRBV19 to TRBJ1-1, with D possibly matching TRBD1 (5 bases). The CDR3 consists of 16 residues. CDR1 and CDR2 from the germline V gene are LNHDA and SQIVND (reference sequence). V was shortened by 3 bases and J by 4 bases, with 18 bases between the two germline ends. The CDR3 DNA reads TGTGCCAGTAGTATTAGGGGCGACTTCTCGGGCACTGAAGCTTTCTTT. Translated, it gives CASSIRGDFSGTEAFF.

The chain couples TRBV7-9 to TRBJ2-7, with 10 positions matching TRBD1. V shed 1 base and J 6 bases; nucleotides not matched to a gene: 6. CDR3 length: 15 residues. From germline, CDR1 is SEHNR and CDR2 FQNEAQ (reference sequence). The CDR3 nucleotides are TGTGCCAGCAGCTTAGAGGGACAGGGGTTGCTCGAGCAGTACTTC. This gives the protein CASSLEGQGLLEQYF.

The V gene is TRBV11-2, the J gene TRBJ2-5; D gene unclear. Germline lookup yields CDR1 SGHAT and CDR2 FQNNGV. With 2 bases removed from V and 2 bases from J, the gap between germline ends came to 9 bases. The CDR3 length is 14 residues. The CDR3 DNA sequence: TGTGCCAGCAGCTTACGTGCAGCACAAGAGACCCAGTACTTC. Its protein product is CASSLRAAQETQYF.

The CDR3 is CASSVGPRDLNTQYF. The DNA for the CDR3 is TGTGCCAGCAGCGTAGGCCCCAGGGACCTTAATACGCAGTATTTT. The chain uses TRBV9 and TRBJ2-3, with D perhaps assigned TRBD1 or TRBD2 (5 bases each). The V end lost 0 bases, the J end lost 7 bases, and 15 bases lay between the germline ends. Germline V gene data show CDR1 as SGDLS and CDR2 as YYNGEE. The CDR3 loop spans 15 amino acids.

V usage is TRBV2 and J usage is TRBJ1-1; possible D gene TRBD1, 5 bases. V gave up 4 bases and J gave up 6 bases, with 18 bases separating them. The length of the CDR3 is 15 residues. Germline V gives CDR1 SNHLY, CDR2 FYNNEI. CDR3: CASSGAGTPGSEAFF. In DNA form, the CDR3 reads TGTGCCAGCAGTGGAGCAGGGACCCCGGGGTCTGAAGCTTTCTTT.

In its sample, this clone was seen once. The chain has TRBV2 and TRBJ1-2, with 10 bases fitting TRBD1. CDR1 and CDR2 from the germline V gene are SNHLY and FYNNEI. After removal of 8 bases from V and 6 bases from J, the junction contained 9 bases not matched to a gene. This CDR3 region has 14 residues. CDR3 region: CASHRDRGHNGYTF. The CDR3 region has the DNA TGTGCCAGCCACCGGGACAGGGGACATAATGGCTACACCTTC. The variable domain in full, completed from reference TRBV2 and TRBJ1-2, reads EPEVTQTPSHQVTQMGQEVILRCVPISNHLYFYWYRQILGQKVEFLVSFYNNEISEKSEIFDDQFSVERPDGSNFTLKIRSTKLEDSAMYFCASHRDRGHNGYTFGSGTRLTVV.

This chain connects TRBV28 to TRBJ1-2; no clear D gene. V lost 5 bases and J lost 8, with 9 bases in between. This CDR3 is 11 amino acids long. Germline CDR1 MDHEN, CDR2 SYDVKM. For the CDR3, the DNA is TGTGCCAGCAGTCAACGGACCGGCTACACCTTC. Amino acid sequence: CASSQRTGYTF.

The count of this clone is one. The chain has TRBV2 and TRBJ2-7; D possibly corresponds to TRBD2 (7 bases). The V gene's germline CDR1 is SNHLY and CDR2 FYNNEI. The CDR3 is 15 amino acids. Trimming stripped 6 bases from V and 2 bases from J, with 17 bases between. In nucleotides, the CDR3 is TGTGCCAGCAGAGCCGGGGGCGGGAGCCCCTACGAGCAGTACTTC. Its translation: CASRAGGGSPYEQYF.